This section outlines one TCR beta chain sequence together with its context. The antigen remains undetermined. Generated by immunoSEQ multiplex PCR, the TCRdb table keeps only in-frame clones and is missing some. The sample has hundreds of thousands of clones, roughly 89% seen once; the top ten hold approximately 5%. The sample comes from a study of Ad26.COV2.S vaccination and SARS-CoV-2 variants. About the research overall: Trial arm assignment for the donor was COV1001 Ad26.COV2.S. Administration of Ad26.COV2.S was intramuscular, either once or twice 56 days apart. Findings and caveats of the study: Substantial breadth was reported for post-vaccination spike-specific CD8+ and CD4+ T cells. Those who received vaccine or placebo ended up with similar non-spike TCR breadth.

Treatment reported: 15 to 20 received Ad26.COV2.S at low or high dose, single or two shots; roughly 5 received placebo; per-sample allocation not given. Sample collection was performed on day 63 after the first vaccine or placebo injection. The CDR3 is 18 amino acids. Germline CDR1 SGHAT, CDR2 FQNNGV. V was clipped by 4 bases and J by 0 bases, with 22 bases between them. The sequencing used peripheral blood, collected in a trial of Ad26.COV2.S vaccine versus placebo. The chain is built from TRBV11-2 and TRBJ2-7, with a tentative D call TRBD2 (7 bases). The clonotype was recovered from a person between 18 and 60 years old who received the Ad26.COV2.S COVID-19 vaccine or a placebo. DNA for the CDR3: TGTGCCAGCAGCTCATACGTCGGGGTTAGGGGGGGCTCCTACGAGCAGTACTTC. Protein: CASSSYVGVRGGSYEQYF.